Listed below are T cell receptor beta chains from one sample, sequenced in a study of blood T cell repertoires in COVID-19. TCRdb keeps only in-frame clones here, not all; method: immunoSEQ multiplex PCR. The table records hundreds of thousands of clones, 90% to 95% of them present only once. Material: peripheral blood. These receptors all come from a man aged 55 to 70 with COVID-19, enrolled during active disease. Both conserved end residues are part of each CDR3. D genes are given only for firm matches. Clone size, where shown, is once, few, many, or a class for clones that have expanded.

j_gene: TRBJ2-2; d_gene: -; abundance: -; v_gene: TRBV13; CDR3aa: CASSPGGELFF
j_gene: TRBJ2-6; d_gene: -; abundance: -; v_gene: TRBV3-1/TRBV3-2; CDR3aa: CASSHATASGANVLTF
j_gene: TRBJ1-6; d_gene: TRBD1; abundance: -; v_gene: TRBV15; CDR3aa: CATAAQGNYNSPLHF
j_gene: TRBJ1-6; d_gene: -; abundance: -; v_gene: TRBV6-5; CDR3aa: CASSYGTKNSPLHF
j_gene: TRBJ1-2; d_gene: -; abundance: -; v_gene: TRBV7-2; CDR3aa: CASSASQEPLGGYTF
j_gene: TRBJ2-2; d_gene: TRBD1; abundance: -; v_gene: TRBV9; CDR3aa: CASSVKGQVGGELFF
j_gene: TRBJ1-5; d_gene: TRBD1; abundance: once; v_gene: TRBV27; CDR3aa: CASSYTGDQPQHF
j_gene: TRBJ2-7; d_gene: TRBD1; abundance: once; v_gene: TRBV3-1/TRBV3-2; CDR3aa: CASSHAGTGGSEQYF
j_gene: TRBJ1-1; d_gene: -; abundance: -; v_gene: TRBV29-1; CDR3aa: CSVEAQGLFTEAFF
j_gene: TRBJ1-3; d_gene: -; abundance: -; v_gene: TRBV30; CDR3aa: CAWSVFAYSSGNTIYF
j_gene: TRBJ1-6; d_gene: TRBD1; abundance: -; v_gene: TRBV19; CDR3aa: CASSQDRSYNSPLHF
j_gene: TRBJ2-2; d_gene: TRBD2; abundance: -; v_gene: TRBV7-9; CDR3aa: CASSRLAGAPPWGTGELFF
j_gene: TRBJ1-1; d_gene: TRBD1; abundance: once; v_gene: TRBV25-1; CDR3aa: CASSPRQGMGVMNTEAFF
j_gene: TRBJ2-1; d_gene: TRBD2; abundance: -; v_gene: TRBV5-1; CDR3aa: CASSLIGLAGENEQFF
j_gene: TRBJ2-1; d_gene: -; abundance: -; v_gene: TRBV2; CDR3aa: CASSAEGVSYNEQFF
j_gene: TRBJ1-6; d_gene: -; abundance: -; v_gene: TRBV6-5; CDR3aa: CASSMVENSPLHF
j_gene: TRBJ2-7; d_gene: -; abundance: -; v_gene: TRBV5-1; CDR3aa: CASSLTGSYEQYF
j_gene: TRBJ1-5; d_gene: TRBD1; abundance: -; v_gene: TRBV5-6; CDR3aa: CASSFRTGGNQPQHF
j_gene: TRBJ2-7; d_gene: TRBD2; abundance: -; v_gene: TRBV4-2; CDR3aa: CASSQVAGGPYEQYF
j_gene: TRBJ2-1; d_gene: TRBD2; abundance: -; v_gene: TRBV2; CDR3aa: CASSEQRGGYNEQFF
j_gene: TRBJ2-1; d_gene: TRBD2; abundance: -; v_gene: TRBV5-1; CDR3aa: CASSWSRLAGVEQFF
j_gene: TRBJ2-7; d_gene: -; abundance: -; v_gene: TRBV24-1; CDR3aa: CATSGGTPPYEQYF
j_gene: TRBJ1-3; d_gene: TRBD1; abundance: -; v_gene: TRBV7-9; CDR3aa: CASSQDRGRIPYSGNTIYF
j_gene: TRBJ2-1; d_gene: TRBD1; abundance: -; v_gene: TRBV19; CDR3aa: CASSSTGAGEQFF
j_gene: TRBJ1-1; d_gene: -; abundance: -; v_gene: TRBV2; CDR3aa: CASSRDSHTEAFF
j_gene: TRBJ2-3; d_gene: TRBD2; abundance: -; v_gene: TRBV11-2; CDR3aa: CASSLSAGGSTDTQYF
j_gene: TRBJ1-1; d_gene: -; abundance: -; v_gene: TRBV13; CDR3aa: CASSFSPGNTEAFF
j_gene: TRBJ2-6; d_gene: TRBD2; abundance: -; v_gene: TRBV3-1/TRBV3-2; CDR3aa: CASSQGGGSGANVLTF
j_gene: TRBJ1-1; d_gene: -; abundance: -; v_gene: TRBV5-6; CDR3aa: CASSTIQGNTEAFF
j_gene: TRBJ1-6; d_gene: -; abundance: -; v_gene: TRBV6-5; CDR3aa: CASSFDSPDGSPLHF
j_gene: TRBJ2-7; d_gene: -; abundance: -; v_gene: TRBV28; CDR3aa: CASSLQGINYEQYF
j_gene: TRBJ2-2; d_gene: -; abundance: -; v_gene: TRBV11-2; CDR3aa: CASSPMMWGELFF
j_gene: TRBJ1-2; d_gene: -; abundance: once; v_gene: TRBV2; CDR3aa: CASRYREGGYGYTF
j_gene: TRBJ2-2; d_gene: TRBD2; abundance: -; v_gene: TRBV27; CDR3aa: CASHPLPGTSGGAGNGELFF
j_gene: TRBJ1-1; d_gene: -; abundance: -; v_gene: TRBV6-6; CDR3aa: CASTLSAGDGTEAFF
j_gene: TRBJ1-6; d_gene: -; abundance: -; v_gene: TRBV19; CDR3aa: CASRFRDSPLHF
j_gene: TRBJ2-5; d_gene: -; abundance: -; v_gene: TRBV30; CDR3aa: CAWSNSWRGTQYF
j_gene: TRBJ1-1; d_gene: -; abundance: -; v_gene: TRBV7-7; CDR3aa: CASSPGINTEAFF
j_gene: TRBJ1-2; d_gene: TRBD1; abundance: -; v_gene: TRBV19; CDR3aa: CASGDGTGGVLAYGYTF
j_gene: TRBJ2-4; d_gene: TRBD1; abundance: -; v_gene: TRBV11-1; CDR3aa: CASSRPGQGNIQYF
j_gene: TRBJ2-1; d_gene: -; abundance: -; v_gene: TRBV6-5; CDR3aa: CASSITGYSQFF
j_gene: TRBJ2-1; d_gene: TRBD2; abundance: -; v_gene: TRBV27; CDR3aa: CASSPGLAGGYNEQFF
j_gene: TRBJ2-7; d_gene: TRBD2; abundance: -; v_gene: TRBV20-1; CDR3aa: CSARTSGSKSF
j_gene: TRBJ1-1; d_gene: -; abundance: -; v_gene: TRBV14; CDR3aa: CASSQGVIDRSEAFF
j_gene: TRBJ1-3; d_gene: -; abundance: -; v_gene: TRBV7-9; CDR3aa: CASSSSAQLSGNTIYF
j_gene: TRBJ1-1; d_gene: -; abundance: -; v_gene: TRBV12-3/TRBV12-4; CDR3aa: CASSLMDRAFF
j_gene: TRBJ2-2; d_gene: -; abundance: -; v_gene: TRBV9; CDR3aa: CASSVAQVTGELFF
j_gene: TRBJ2-7; d_gene: -; abundance: -; v_gene: TRBV14; CDR3aa: CASSPPLSEQYF
j_gene: TRBJ1-1; d_gene: -; abundance: -; v_gene: TRBV18; CDR3aa: CASSLPGVENTEAFF
j_gene: TRBJ1-6; d_gene: TRBD1; abundance: -; v_gene: TRBV24-1; CDR3aa: CATRQGHNSPLHF